Listed here is a single TCR beta chain. The antigen remains unidentified. This CDR3 region has 13 residues. V lost 3 bases to trimming and J lost 3 bases, with 6 bases between them. Germline lookup yields CDR1 SGHNT and CDR2 YYREEE (reference sequence). The sample originates from a study of CD8+ T cells in alopecia areata. General study points: Many expanded lesional clones persisted in scalp and blood during tofacitinib treatment. Both scalp clonality and the expanded CD8+ clones among the top 100 showed a significant decrease with tofacitinib.

Noted treatment: oral pan-JAK inhibitor, 5-10 mg twice daily. cDNA prepared by RNA extraction and subsequent reverse transcription served as the template for sequencing. Libraries were prepared by immunoSEQ multiplex PCR; TCRdb keeps only in-frame clonotypes and omits some of them. The sample lists 110,000 or so clones; 55% to 60% were seen once. Sequencing was performed on CD4+ T cells sorted from blood, taken at week 24, from a patient treated with tofacitinib. The receptor was derived from a human donor with alopecia areata. The chain carries TRBV5-4 and TRBJ1-4, with D unresolved. The CDR3 is CASSWEPNEKLFF. In DNA form, the CDR3 reads TGTGCCAGCAGCTGGGAACCTAATGAAAAACTGTTTTTT.